The 28 T cell receptor beta chains presented below share a single source sample, sequenced in a study of regulatory T cells in long-lasting Graves disease. Time point noted: persistent/refractory GD, antithyroid drugs over 5 years with positive TRAb. Making the TCR library involved RNA that had been extracted from PBMCs. CDR3 regions were amplified by Arm-PCR using iRepertoire HTBI primers to build TCR beta libraries. TCRdb re-derived calls from the multiplex PCR reads in MiXCR, one entry per CDR3 protein. In the table there are 500,000 to 700,000 distinct CDR3 sequences, around 30% of which are singletons. The sequencing used peripheral blood mononuclear cells (PBMCs), collected when the disease was refractory, from a patient treated with antithyroid drugs. These receptor sequences come from a female donor with Graves disease.

This chain links TRBV29-1 with TRBJ1-2; D is perhaps TRBD1 (5 bases). Germline V gene data show CDR1 as SQVTM and CDR2 as ANQGSEA. Deletions cut 0 bases from V and 9 bases from J, with 14 bases between. The CDR3 consists of 13 residues. In DNA, the CDR3 is TGCAGCGTTGAAGATCGGGGGAAGTGGAGCTACACCTTC. It yields the protein CSVEDRGKWSYTF.

This clonotype turned up a few times. The chain is built from TRBV5-4 and TRBJ2-5; TRBD2 agrees at 8 bases. After removal of 3 bases from V and 5 bases from J, the junction contained 12 bases not matched to a gene. Germline V lookup: CDR1 SGHNT, CDR2 YYREEE (reference sequence). CDR3 length: 16 amino acids. CDR3 sequence: CASSSGLAGNLETQYF. CDR3 DNA: TGTGCCAGCAGCTCCGGACTAGCTGGCAATTTGGAGACCCAGTACTTC.

This clonotype was seen a few times. J is TRBJ2-7 and V is TRBV27; 9 positions match TRBD2. The CDR3 covers 17 residues. Germline V gene data show CDR1 as MNHEY and CDR2 as SMNVEV (reference sequence). The V and J ends lost 5 bases and 4 bases, in that order; junction bases with no gene match: 15. The CDR3 region has the DNA TGTGCCAGCAGTCATAGCGGGAGAGGGATCCCTCCTTACGAGCAGTACTTC. It specifies CASSHSGRGIPPYEQYF.

The sample holds many counts of this clonotype. The rearrangement uses TRBV11-2 and TRBJ2-7; 7 positions match TRBD1. Trimming cost V 10 bases and J 3 bases; bases outside gene matches: 12. The CDR3 contains 14 residues. CDR1 and CDR2 (germline): SGHAT, FQNNGV. CDR3 region: CATTRDRQDYEQYF. Here the CDR3 DNA reads TGTGCCACGACACGGGACAGACAAGACTACGAGCAGTACTTC. Filled out from reference TRBV11-2 and TRBJ2-7, the complete variable domain reads EAGVAQSPRYKIIEKRQSVAFWCNPISGHATLYWYQQILGQGPKLLIQFQNNGVVDDSQLPKDRFSAERLKGVDSTLKIQPAKLEDSAVYLCATTRDRQDYEQYFGPGTRLTVT.

This clonotype has only a few counts. The V call is TRBV6-4, the J call TRBJ1-1; D uncertain. Looked up from germline, CDR1 is MRHNA and CDR2 is SNTAGT. The CDR3 sequence is 13 residues long. Trimming pared 5 bases from V and 8 bases from J, leaving 15 bases between. CDR3 region: CASSLWSSTEAFF. The CDR3 DNA sequence: TGTGCCAGCAGTCTCTGGAGCTCGACGGAAGCTTTCTTT.

The rearrangement joins TRBV27 to TRBJ2-5, with D tentatively TRBD1 or TRBD2 (5 bases each). Deletions cut 5 bases from V and 5 bases from J, with 18 bases between. This CDR3 has 15 residues. The V gene's germline CDR1 is MNHEY and CDR2 SMNVEV (reference sequence). CDR3 protein: CASSPGGWRGETQYF. CDR3 nucleotides: TGTGCCAGCAGTCCTGGGGGTTGGAGAGGGGAGACCCAGTACTTC.

There are a few counts of this clonotype. The chain joins TRBV12-3 or TRBV12-4 to TRBJ1-5; no clear D. The CDR3 contains 12 residues. The V gene lost 1 base and the J gene lost 11 bases, with 9 bases spanning the gap. The CDR3 is CASSLDFLAQHF. The CDR3 DNA sequence: TGTGCCAGCAGTTTAGACTTCTTAGCCCAGCATTTT.

The V and J genes are TRBV20-1 and TRBJ1-1, with a tentative D call TRBD1 (5 bases). The CDR3 consists of 14 residues. Trimming removed 3 bases at V and 5 bases at J, with 16 bases between. Germline values: CDR1 DFQATT, CDR2 SNEGSKA (reference sequence). The CDR3 loop is CSASDSGGSTEAFF. CDR3 DNA: TGCAGTGCTAGTGATTCGGGGGGGAGTACTGAAGCTTTCTTT.

This clonotype was detected many times. This chain uses TRBV6-1 with TRBJ1-1; D is uncertain. The germline V and J ends were trimmed by 4 bases and 1 base, with 10 bases remaining between them. The CDR3 is 14 amino acids. Germline lookup yields CDR1 MNHNS and CDR2 SASEGT. The CDR3 nucleotides are TGTGCCAGCAGTGCTGTGGGATCGAACACTGAAGCTTTCTTT. Protein product: CASSAVGSNTEAFF.

The chain employs TRBV6-5 and TRBJ1-1; D is uncertain. CDR1 MNHEY and CDR2 SVGAGI come from the germline V gene. V shed 0 bases and J shed 4 bases, with 9 bases lying between them. This CDR3 region has 14 residues. In nucleotides, the CDR3 is TGTGCCAGCAGTTACTCGATAGGTCTCACTGAAGCTTTCTTT. Translation: CASSYSIGLTEAFF.

This chain links TRBV19 with TRBJ1-6; D may be TRBD1 (5 bases). The CDR3 runs 14 residues. The V end was cut by 5 bases, the J end by 5 bases, with 10 bases between. Looked up from germline, CDR1 is LNHDA and CDR2 is SQIVND (reference sequence). CDR3 coding DNA: TGTGCCAGTAGTCCGGGACCGCATAATTCACCCCTCCACTTT. It is translated as CASSPGPHNSPLHF.

The V gene is TRBV5-4, the J gene TRBJ2-2; the D is unclear. This CDR3 comprises 14 residues. Trimming took 5 bases from V and 6 from J, leaving 14 bases between them. Germline V gene lookup returns CDR1 SGHNT and CDR2 YYREEE (reference sequence). The CDR3 bases are TGTGCCAGCAGGTCCGACCTGGGGTCCGGGGAGCTGTTTTTT. As protein: CASRSDLGSGELFF.

The chain recombines TRBV19 with TRBJ1-1, with TRBD1 matching over 11 bases. This CDR3 spans 15 amino acids. V lost 7 bases, J lost 4 bases, and 8 bases stayed unmatched. Per the germline V gene, CDR1 is LNHDA and CDR2 is SQIVND (reference sequence). CDR3: CASTDYGQGATEAFF. The CDR3 coding sequence is TGTGCCAGTACGGACTATGGACAGGGGGCCACTGAAGCTTTCTTT.

This clonotype was recorded at least ten times. The chain recombines TRBV12-3 or TRBV12-4 with TRBJ2-5; 7 bases agree with TRBD2. Unmatched junction bases numbered 12, after V lost 6 bases and J lost 2 bases. The CDR3 length is 16 residues. CDR3 amino acids: CASSLWGEGTQETQYF. The CDR3 DNA reads as TGTGCCAGCAGCCTCTGGGGGGAGGGTACGCAAGAGACCCAGTACTTC.

The J gene is TRBJ2-1, the V gene TRBV20-1, with D uncertain. CDR1 DFQATT and CDR2 SNEGSKA come from the germline V gene (reference sequence). The CDR3 spans 11 residues. V gave up 2 bases and J gave up 1 base, with 0 bases separating them. The CDR3 bases are TGCAGTGCTAGATCCTACAATGAGCAGTTCTTC. Translated: CSARSYNEQFF.

In this sample, this clonotype turned up a few times. The chain combines TRBV29-1 with TRBJ1-1; 12 bases align to TRBD1. V lost 4 bases to trimming and J lost 10 bases; unmatched junction nucleotides: 10. Germline lookup yields CDR1 SQVTM and CDR2 ANQGSEA. CDR3 length: 14 residues. This CDR3 is CSVAGGTGGVGAFF. The CDR3 DNA is TGCAGCGTTGCTGGAGGGACAGGGGGCGTGGGAGCTTTCTTT.

This clonotype was recorded a few times. The rearrangement links TRBV6-5 to TRBJ2-7; possible D gene TRBD1, 5 bases. The ends were cut back, 2 bases at V and 5 bases at J, with 10 bases in the middle. The length of the CDR3 is 13 residues. From germline, CDR1 is MNHEY and CDR2 SVGAGI. In DNA form, the CDR3 reads TGTGCCAGCAGTTACGAGGCAGGGAACGAGCAGTACTTC. Amino acids: CASSYEAGNEQYF.

This clonotype occurred a few times. This chain uses TRBV29-1 with TRBJ2-7; D unclear. The CDR3 extends over 12 amino acids. V shed 4 bases and J shed 2 bases, with 9 bases lying between them. Germline V gives CDR1 SQVTM, CDR2 ANQGSEA. In DNA, the CDR3 is TGCAGCGTTGTGGTCCAGGCCTACGAGCAGTACTTC. It specifies CSVVVQAYEQYF.

In this sample, this clonotype turned up a few times. The chain couples TRBV6-1 to TRBJ1-1; tentatively, D is TRBD1 (5 bases). The V end was cut by 5 bases, the J end by 4 bases, with 11 bases between. Germline V gives CDR1 MNHNS, CDR2 SASEGT. The CDR3 contains 13 residues. CDR3 sequence reads: CASSRRGSTEAFF. In DNA form, the CDR3 reads TGTGCCAGCAGTAGAAGGGGAAGCACTGAAGCTTTCTTT.

This clonotype was observed a few times. Mismatch with germline at one junction end may stem from a read error. V gene TRBV28 combines with J gene TRBJ1-2; a weak D match, TRBD1 (6 bases). This CDR3 has 11 residues. CDR1 is MDHEN, CDR2 SYDVKM, per germline. The CDR3 nucleotides are TGTGCCAGCAGGGCAGGGGCGGGCTACGCCTTC. Residues: CASRAGAGYAF.

This clonotype came up many times. This chain connects TRBV12-3 or TRBV12-4 to TRBJ1-1, with 7 bases identical to TRBD1. Unmatched junction bases numbered 8, after V lost 7 bases and J lost 0 bases. This CDR3 comprises 15 residues. The chain's CDR3 is CASTRDSSMNTEAFF. The CDR3 region has the DNA TGTGCCAGCACCCGGGACAGCTCCATGAACACTGAAGCTTTCTTT.

V is TRBV7-9 and J is TRBJ1-5; 11 nucleotides agree with TRBD1. Trimming at V came to 1 base and at J to 1 base, leaving 9 bases not matched to a gene. The germline V gene encodes CDR1 SEHNR and CDR2 FQNEAQ (reference sequence). The CDR3 loop spans 19 amino acids. CDR3 amino acids: CASSLVKGQGVMSNQPQHF. CDR3 DNA: TGTGCCAGCAGCTTAGTCAAGGGACAGGGGGTTATGAGCAATCAGCCCCAGCATTTT.

There are a few counts of this clonotype. The chain links TRBV20-1 to TRBJ1-2; weak D call: TRBD1 (6 bases). V lost 4 bases and J 7 bases, leaving 10 bases between the germline ends. There are 11 residues in the CDR3. Per germline, CDR1 DFQATT and CDR2 SNEGSKA (reference sequence). The CDR3: CSAMGALGYTF. The CDR3 DNA is TGCAGTGCTATGGGGGCGCTTGGCTACACCTTC.

The rearrangement uses TRBV6-1 and TRBJ1-1; perhaps TRBD1 as D (5 bases). Per germline, CDR1 MNHNS and CDR2 SASEGT. CDR3 length equals 17 residues. Trimming cost V 5 bases and J 1 base, with 20 bases left between them. CDR3 amino acids: CASSREPGGVKNTEAFF. CDR3 nucleotide sequence: TGTGCCAGCAGTAGAGAGCCGGGAGGGGTGAAGAACACTGAAGCTTTCTTT.

This rearrangement joins TRBV4-1 to TRBJ1-2; D perhaps matches TRBD1 (5 bases). V shed 4 bases and J shed 4 bases, with 25 bases lying between them. Per the germline V gene, CDR1 is MGHRA and CDR2 is YSYEKL. This CDR3 contains 18 residues. Here the CDR3 DNA reads TGCGCCAGCAGCCTTCGGGCGGAGGGGCCATCTCTATCCTATGGCTACACCTTC. Protein sequence: CASSLRAEGPSLSYGYTF.

The chain is built from TRBV5-1 and TRBJ2-3; TRBD2 agrees at 10 bases. V shed 0 bases and J 3 bases; nucleotides not matched to a gene: 1. The CDR3 has 15 residues. Looked up from germline, CDR1 is SGHRS and CDR2 is YFSETQ. The DNA for the CDR3 is TGCGCCAGCAGCTTGGCTAGCGGGAGTACAGATACGCAGTATTTT. Translation: CASSLASGSTDTQYF.

This clonotype has only a few counts. The CDR3, as DNA: TGTGCCAGCAGCTTAGGTTTGACAGACTACGAGCAGTACTTC. This sequence encodes CASSLGLTDYEQYF. The chain has TRBV11-2 and TRBJ2-7; tentative D call: TRBD1 (5 bases). V lost 1 base to trimming and J lost 3 bases, with 10 bases between them. The germline V gene encodes CDR1 SGHAT and CDR2 FQNNGV. The CDR3 length is 14 residues.

This clonotype was seen only a few times. The V gene is TRBV7-9, the J gene TRBJ1-1; D is perhaps TRBD1 (5 bases). CDR3 length equals 15 residues. Per the germline V gene, CDR1 is SEHNR and CDR2 is FQNEAQ (reference sequence). V was pared by 0 bases and J by 2 bases, with 10 bases between. The CDR3 sequence is CASSLASTVNTEAFF. In nucleotides, the CDR3 is TGTGCCAGCAGCTTAGCCTCGACAGTAAACACTGAAGCTTTCTTT.